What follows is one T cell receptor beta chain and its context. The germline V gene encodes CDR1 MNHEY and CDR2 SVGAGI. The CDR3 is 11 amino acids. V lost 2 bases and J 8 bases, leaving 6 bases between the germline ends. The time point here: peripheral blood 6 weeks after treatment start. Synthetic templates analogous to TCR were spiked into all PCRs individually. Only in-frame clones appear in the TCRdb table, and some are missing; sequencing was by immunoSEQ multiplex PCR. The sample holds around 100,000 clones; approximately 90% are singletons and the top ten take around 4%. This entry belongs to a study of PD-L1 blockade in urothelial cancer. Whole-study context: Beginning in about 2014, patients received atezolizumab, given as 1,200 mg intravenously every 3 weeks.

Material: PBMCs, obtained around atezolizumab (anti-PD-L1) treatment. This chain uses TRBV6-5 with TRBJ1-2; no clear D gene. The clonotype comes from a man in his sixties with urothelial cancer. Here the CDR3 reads CASSYLIGYTF. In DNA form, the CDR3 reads TGTGCCAGCAGTTACCTAATCGGCTACACCTTC.